These 18 T cell receptor beta chains were all obtained from the same sample, sequenced in a study of CD8 T cells in Susac syndrome. Reverse transcription used roughly 0.45 to 1 ug RNA and random hexamers. TCRdb independently ran MiXCR on the immunoSEQ multiplex PCR reads; one entry per CDR3 protein. The table shows 100,000 to 110,000 distinct CDR3 sequences, with approximately 95% occurring only once. What was sequenced was CD8+ T cells from PBMCs. These receptors were obtained from a human donor with Susac syndrome.

This clonotype showed up just once. The chain recombines TRBV4-2 with TRBJ2-7; 10 nucleotides align to TRBD2. Germline V gene lookup returns CDR1 LGHNA and CDR2 YNFKEQ. J lost 3 bases, V lost 0 bases, and 5 bases had no gene match. CDR3 length: 16 amino acids. The CDR3 region has the DNA TGTGCCAGCAGCCAAGATTGGGCTAGCGGGAGCTACGAGCAGTACTTC. Encoded protein: CASSQDWASGSYEQYF.

This clonotype was counted once. V usage is TRBV29-1 and J usage is TRBJ2-1; 7 positions match TRBD2. V lost 5 bases to trimming and J lost 10 bases; unmatched junction nucleotides: 5. Germline V gene sequence: CDR1 SQVTM, CDR2 ANQGSEA. The CDR3 length is 11 residues. DNA for the CDR3: TGCAGCGTTCCGCGGGGGTCGGAGCAGTTCTTC. Translating it yields CSVPRGSEQFF.

The chain recombines TRBV29-1 with TRBJ2-5, with D unclear. The length of the CDR3 is 13 residues. Germline CDR1 and CDR2: SQVTM and ANQGSEA. Trimming removed 4 bases from V and 0 bases from J, with 9 bases in between. The CDR3 sequence: CSVVVRDQETQYF. CDR3 sequence (DNA): TGCAGCGTTGTGGTTAGGGACCAAGAGACCCAGTACTTC.

V and J are TRBV5-1 and TRBJ2-7; D assignment may be TRBD1 or TRBD2 (5 bases each). CDR1 and CDR2 from the germline V gene are SGHRS and YFSETQ. The CDR3 is 14 amino acids. V dropped 0 bases and J dropped 5 bases, with 12 bases sitting between them. CDR3 loop: CASSLGSGTDEQYF. The CDR3 nucleotides read TGCGCCAGCAGCTTGGGATCAGGGACCGACGAGCAGTACTTC.

The chain recombines TRBV4-1 with TRBJ2-7; D gene ambiguous. Germline CDR1 and CDR2: MGHRA and YSYEKL. The germline V and J ends were trimmed by 3 bases and 3 bases, with 12 bases remaining between them. The CDR3 consists of 14 residues. CDR3 coding DNA: TGCGCCAGCAGCCATCCCTCCCCCGACTACGAGCAGTACTTC. This encodes CASSHPSPDYEQYF.

The J gene is TRBJ2-5, the V gene TRBV4-1; D is perhaps TRBD1 (6 bases). Germline lookup yields CDR1 MGHRA and CDR2 YSYEKL. V was clipped by 0 bases and J by 0 bases, with 14 bases between them. The CDR3 runs to 17 residues. The CDR3 region is CASSQDLAGAHQETQYF. CDR3 nucleotide sequence: TGCGCCAGCAGCCAAGATTTGGCAGGGGCCCACCAAGAGACCCAGTACTTC.

The chain recombines TRBV5-4 with TRBJ1-2; no firm D call. The CDR3 length is 13 residues. V lost 3 bases, J lost 6 bases, and 12 bases lay in between. In germline, CDR1 is SGHNT, CDR2 YYREEE (reference sequence). The CDR3 sequence is CASSYYRTHGYTF. In nucleotides, the CDR3 is TGTGCCAGCAGCTACTACCGAACGCATGGCTACACCTTC. Together with reference TRBV5-4 and TRBJ1-2, the CDR3 gives the full variable domain: ETGVTQSPTHLIKTRGQQVTLRCSSQSGHNTVSWYQQALGQGPQFIFQYYREEENGRGNFPPRFSGLQFPNYSSELNVNALELDDSALYLCASSYYRTHGYTFGSGTRLTVV.

This sequence joins TRBV29-1 and TRBJ2-7, with 8 bases that match TRBD2. Germline values: CDR1 SQVTM, CDR2 ANQGSEA. Trimming cost V 5 bases and J 3 bases; bases outside gene matches: 6. The CDR3 runs 13 residues. DNA for the CDR3: TGCAGCGTTCAGGGACTAGGTCTCTACGAGCAGTACTTC. Translated: CSVQGLGLYEQYF.

The chain combines TRBV19 with TRBJ2-5; D ambiguous. V was shortened by 5 bases and J by 2 bases, with 9 bases between the two germline ends. This CDR3 region has 13 residues. Per the germline V gene, CDR1 is LNHDA and CDR2 is SQIVND (reference sequence). The chain's CDR3 is CASSLSLQETQYF. Written as DNA, the CDR3 is TGTGCCAGTAGTTTGAGTCTACAAGAGACCCAGTACTTC.

The chain is built from TRBV5-1 and TRBJ1-1, with a weak D call TRBD1 (6 bases). Trimming removed 0 bases at V and 8 bases at J, with 17 bases between. Germline loops: CDR1 SGHRS, CDR2 YFSETQ. This CDR3 region has 15 residues. The CDR3 bases are TGCGCCAGCAGCTTGGCCGAGGGGGGTCCCCCCGAAGCTTTCTTT. Its translation: CASSLAEGGPPEAFF.

The rearrangement uses TRBV7-2 and TRBJ2-2; the D gene is possibly TRBD1 (6 bases). The V end lost 3 bases, the J end lost 4 bases, and 18 bases lay between the germline ends. CDR1 is SGHTA and CDR2 is FQGNSA in the germline V gene. This CDR3 is 17 amino acids long. The CDR3 reads CASSFRIVRGGTGELFF. The CDR3 coding sequence is TGTGCCAGCAGCTTTCGGATAGTGAGAGGGGGCACCGGGGAGCTGTTTTTT.

The chain joins TRBV5-1 to TRBJ2-6; possible D gene TRBD1, 6 bases. Germline V lookup: CDR1 SGHRS, CDR2 YFSETQ. This CDR3 has 17 amino acids. The V and J ends lost 0 bases and 0 bases respectively, with 10 bases between them. Here the CDR3 reads CASSLVGTSSGANVLTF. CDR3 nucleotide sequence: TGCGCCAGCAGCTTGGTAGGGACAAGCTCTGGGGCCAACGTCCTGACTTTC.

This chain's CDR3 is CASSPSLEGVGELFF. CDR3 nucleotides: TGTGCCAGCAGCCCCAGTCTTGAGGGGGTCGGGGAGCTGTTTTTT. The chain combines TRBV3-1 with TRBJ2-2; a possible D gene is TRBD1 (6 bases). The CDR3 spans 15 residues. Trimming took off 4 bases at V and 7 bases at J, with 16 bases between the two ends. Germline lookup yields CDR1 LGHDT and CDR2 YNNKEL (reference sequence).

The chain employs TRBV4-1 and TRBJ2-3; D is tentatively TRBD1 or TRBD2 (5 bases each). Trimming stripped 4 bases from V and 1 base from J, with 12 bases between. CDR1 and CDR2 from the germline V gene are MGHRA and YSYEKL. This CDR3 is 15 amino acids long. The CDR3 protein is CASSLHTGRTDTQYF. The CDR3 nucleotides read TGCGCCAGCAGCCTCCATACGGGACGCACAGATACGCAGTATTTT.

This clonotype appeared once. The V gene is TRBV7-9, the J gene TRBJ2-7, with a possible D match to TRBD1 (5 bases). Trimming shortened V by 3 bases and J by 4 bases, and 7 bases separated the two germline ends. CDR1 and CDR2 (germline): SEHNR, FQNEAQ (reference sequence). The CDR3 is 12 amino acids. CDR3 sequence reads: CASSFQGYEQYF. The CDR3 DNA reads TGTGCCAGCAGCTTCCAGGGTTACGAGCAGTACTTC.

This chain connects TRBV4-1 to TRBJ1-2; TRBD1 aligns across 8 bases. CDR3 size: 13 residues. The V gene end was trimmed by 10 bases and the J gene end by 7 bases; junction bases not matched to a gene: 11. Germline V gene sequence: CDR1 MGHRA, CDR2 YSYEKL. The CDR3 region has the DNA TGCGCCACTTCGGGGCCAGGGGGCGGTGGCTACACCTTC. It codes for CATSGPGGGGYTF.

Only one count was recorded for this clonotype. The chain is built from TRBV9 and TRBJ2-7, with D hard to call. With 3 bases removed from V and 5 bases from J, the gap between germline ends came to 18 bases. This CDR3 spans 15 amino acids. Germline CDR1 is SGDLS and CDR2 is YYNGEE. The CDR3 loop reads CASSESGWGFDEQYF. CDR3 in DNA: TGTGCCAGCAGCGAGTCGGGCTGGGGTTTCGACGAGCAGTACTTC.

This chain connects TRBV29-1 to TRBJ2-7; 7 nucleotides align to TRBD1. The germline V gene has CDR1 SQVTM and CDR2 ANQGSEA. V shed 3 bases, J shed 5 bases, and the junction held 7 bases outside the gene matches. The CDR3 contains 13 residues. This CDR3 is CSVDLTGRNEQYF. The CDR3 DNA is TGCAGCGTTGATTTGACAGGGAGAAACGAGCAGTACTTC.